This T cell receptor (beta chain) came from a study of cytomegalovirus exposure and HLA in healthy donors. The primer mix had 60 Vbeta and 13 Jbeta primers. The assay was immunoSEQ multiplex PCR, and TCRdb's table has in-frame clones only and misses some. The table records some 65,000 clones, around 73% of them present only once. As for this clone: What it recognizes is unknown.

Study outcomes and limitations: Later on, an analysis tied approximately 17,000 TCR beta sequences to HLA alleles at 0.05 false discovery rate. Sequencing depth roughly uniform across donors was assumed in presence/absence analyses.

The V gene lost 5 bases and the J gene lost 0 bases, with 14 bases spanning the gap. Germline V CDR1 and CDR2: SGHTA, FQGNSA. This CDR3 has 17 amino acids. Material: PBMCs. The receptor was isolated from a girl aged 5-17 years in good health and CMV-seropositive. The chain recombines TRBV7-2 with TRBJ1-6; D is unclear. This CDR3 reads CASSARLSSSYNSPLHF. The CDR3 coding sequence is TGTGCCAGCAGCGCAAGACTCAGCAGCTCCTATAATTCACCCCTCCACTTT.